The clone carrying this T cell receptor beta chain was detected only a few times. These data belong to a study of cytomegalovirus exposure and HLA in healthy donors. Study as a whole: A prior analysis found more than 90 million unique TCR beta sequences from 150 million to 200 million T cells.

Use of 60 Vbeta and 13 Jbeta primers characterized the PCR. Repertoires were generated with immunoSEQ multiplex PCR, while TCRdb's copy carries only in-frame clones and drops some. The sample lists under 150,000 clones; roughly 79% were seen once. Trimming stripped 2 bases from V and 3 bases from J, with 11 bases between. This CDR3 comprises 15 residues. Germline CDR1 reads MGHRA; CDR2 reads YSYEKL. The sample consisted of PBMCs. The chain recombines TRBV4-1 with TRBJ1-3; D unresolved. This receptor was identified in a woman younger than 35 in good health and CMV-seronegative. This CDR3 is CASSQRLWFGNTIYF. CDR3 in DNA: TGCGCCAGCAGCCAAAGACTCTGGTTTGGAAACACCATATATTTT.